This T cell receptor (beta chain) was sequenced during a study of blood T cell repertoires in COVID-19. Study as a whole: The United States, Italy and Spain supplied acute and convalescent COVID-19 samples.

The CDR3 covers 14 residues. Germline lookup yields CDR1 SNHLY and CDR2 FYNNEI. The V gene lost 1 base and the J gene lost 5 bases, with 11 bases spanning the gap. Sequenced by immunoSEQ multiplex PCR; TCRdb stores in-frame clones only, minus some. The sample yields some 240,000 clones, approximately 78% seen once. V usage is TRBV2 and J usage is TRBJ1-1; possibly TRBD1 for D (6 bases). The clonotype comes from an older woman with COVID-19, enrolled during active disease. Sequenced sample: peripheral blood. The CDR3 loop reads CASSEDREGTEAFF. CDR3 DNA: TGTGCCAGCAGTGAAGACAGGGAGGGAACTGAAGCTTTCTTT.